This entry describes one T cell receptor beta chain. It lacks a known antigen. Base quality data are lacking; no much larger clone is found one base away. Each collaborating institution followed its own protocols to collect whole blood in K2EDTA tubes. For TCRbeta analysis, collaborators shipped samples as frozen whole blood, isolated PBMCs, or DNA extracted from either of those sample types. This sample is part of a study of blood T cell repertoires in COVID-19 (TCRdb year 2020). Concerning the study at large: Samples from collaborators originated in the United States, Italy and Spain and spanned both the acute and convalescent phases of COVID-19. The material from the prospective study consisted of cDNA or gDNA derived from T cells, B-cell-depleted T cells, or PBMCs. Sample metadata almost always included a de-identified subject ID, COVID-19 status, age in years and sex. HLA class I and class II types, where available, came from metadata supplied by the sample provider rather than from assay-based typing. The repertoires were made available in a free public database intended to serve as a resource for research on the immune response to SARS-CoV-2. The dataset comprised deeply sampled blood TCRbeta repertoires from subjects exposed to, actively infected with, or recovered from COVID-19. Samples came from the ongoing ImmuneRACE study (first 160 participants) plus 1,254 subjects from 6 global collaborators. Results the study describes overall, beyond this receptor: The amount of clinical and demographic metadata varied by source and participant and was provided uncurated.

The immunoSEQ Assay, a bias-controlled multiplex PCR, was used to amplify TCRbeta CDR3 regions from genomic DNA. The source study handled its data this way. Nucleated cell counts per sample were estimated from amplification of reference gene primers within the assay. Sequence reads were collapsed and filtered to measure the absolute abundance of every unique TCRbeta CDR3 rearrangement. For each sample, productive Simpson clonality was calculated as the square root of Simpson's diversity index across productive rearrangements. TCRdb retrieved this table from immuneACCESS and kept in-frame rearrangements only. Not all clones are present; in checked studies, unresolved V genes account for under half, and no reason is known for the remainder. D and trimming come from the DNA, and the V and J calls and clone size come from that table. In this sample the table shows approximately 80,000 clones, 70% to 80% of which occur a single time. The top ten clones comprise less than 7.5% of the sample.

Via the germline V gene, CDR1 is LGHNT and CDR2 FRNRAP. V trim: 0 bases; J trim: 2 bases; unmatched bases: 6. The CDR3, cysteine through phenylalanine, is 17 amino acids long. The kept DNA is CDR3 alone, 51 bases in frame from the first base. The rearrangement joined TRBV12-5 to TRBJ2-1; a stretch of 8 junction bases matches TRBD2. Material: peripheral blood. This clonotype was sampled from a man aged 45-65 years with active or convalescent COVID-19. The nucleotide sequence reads TGTGCTAGTGGTTTGGTACTCTCGACTAGCGCCTACAATGAGCAGTTCTTC. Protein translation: CASGLVLSTSAYNEQFF.